A selection of T cell receptor beta chains follows, all from one sample in a study of CD8+CD57+ T cells in acquired aplastic anemia. From the reads, TCRdb called clonotypes with MiXCR, one entry per CDR3 protein. This table holds about 160,000 distinct CDR3 sequences, around 48% found once. Input material: sorted CD4+, CD8+, or CD8+CD57+ T cells (not recorded which) from PBMCs. These receptors all come from a human donor with aplastic anemia. CDR3s include the opening cysteine and the closing phenylalanine or tryptophan.

>TRBJ1-1|TRBV4-2
CASSQSFGGMNTEAFF
>TRBJ2-2|TRBV7-9
CASGLSRGNDRDTGELFF
>TRBJ1-2|TRBV11-2
CASSLDQGGLYGYTF
>TRBJ2-7|TRBV12-3/TRBV12-4
CASSFSEALHEQYF
>TRBJ2-7|TRBV5-6
CASRDSSYEQYF
>TRBJ2-1|TRBV20-1
CSANFGSSYNEQFF
>TRBJ2-3|TRBV7-6
CASSETETDTQYF
>TRBJ1-2|TRBV27
CASGSDLYGYTF
>TRBJ1-3|TRBV10-3
CAISESIGSGNTIYF
>TRBJ2-7|TRBV12-5
CASGLVPREKGEQYF
>TRBJ1-1|TRBV20-1
CSARSTTEAFF
>TRBJ1-1|TRBV4-1
CASSQVVSYPEALF
>TRBJ2-3|TRBV2
CARGGGDTQYF
>TRBJ2-3|TRBV10-2
CASSEGTSRADTQYF
>TRBJ2-1|TRBV2
CASDPGGGSYNEQFF
>TRBJ2-1|TRBV24-1
CATSEFQTSGEQFF
>TRBJ2-1|TRBV7-9
CASSWDTGEQFF
>TRBJ2-1|TRBV12-3/TRBV12-4
CASSSLAGTYNEQFF
>TRBJ2-7|TRBV2
CASIAGSRSYEQYF
>TRBJ2-7|TRBV24-1
CATSASGVSYEQYF
>TRBJ2-7|TRBV24-1
CATSDLRRLVPPYEQYF
>TRBJ2-1|TRBV5-1
CASRSSRPDNEQFF
>TRBJ1-1|TRBV7-9
CASSLGGAGTEAFF
>TRBJ1-2|TRBV6-1
CATSPYGYTF
>TRBJ1-2|TRBV15
CATSTLLGGGDYGYTF
>TRBJ2-7|TRBV12-3/TRBV12-4
CASSENWQSYEQYF
>TRBJ2-7|TRBV6-5
CASSYTVLEVHEQYF
>TRBJ2-5|TRBV7-7
CASSLFVSDETQYF
>TRBJ1-2|TRBV30
CACLGVNYGYTF
>TRBJ2-3|TRBV20-1
CSARHGAGAGDTQYF
>TRBJ2-7|TRBV12-3/TRBV12-4
CASSSNLPYEQYF
>TRBJ2-5|TRBV29-1
CSVAPRTAQETQYF
>TRBJ2-1|TRBV27
CASMVGTGDYNEQFF
>TRBJ1-1|TRBV6-2/TRBV6-3
CASSYWASMNTEAFF
>TRBJ2-3|TRBV2
CASSASGTWDTQYF
>TRBJ2-2|TRBV6-5
CASSWEASGRKAGELFF
>TRBJ2-5|TRBV15
CATSSSRTILWETQYF
>TRBJ2-3|TRBV4-1
CASSQDWGLAGEGNTDTQYF
>TRBJ2-7|TRBV4-3
CASSQDRTSGTSYEQYF
>TRBJ2-2|TRBV27
CASSLLPGQANTGELFF
>TRBJ2-5|TRBV25-1
CASSIAGTSGGNQETQYF
>TRBJ1-1|TRBV2
CASKRADTEAFF
>TRBJ2-3|TRBV2
CASSEGTGKGTDTQYF
>TRBJ1-1|TRBV20-1
CSVRRSPRRGEAFF
>TRBJ1-5|TRBV6-9
CASTTGKSGLVSNQPQHF
>TRBJ2-6|TRBV19
CASSMYGQGLFGANVLTF
>TRBJ2-1|TRBV2
CASSEEGGAYNEQFF